The sequence of this T cell receptor beta chain was determined in a study of PD-1 blockade in classical Hodgkin lymphoma. Study results and caveats: A reduction in baseline TCR diversity was reportedly seen in newly diagnosed patients relative to healthy donors. Patients who began taking nivolumab under 1 year after ASCT were left out.

Method: immunoSEQ multiplex PCR; TCRdb's copy keeps in-frame clones and lacks some. The repertoire holds nearly 100,000 clones, approximately 80% seen once, with more than 9% in the top ten. Trimming removed 1 base from V and 4 bases from J, with 1 base in between. This CDR3 is 11 amino acids long. Germline CDR1 is SGHAT and CDR2 is FQNNGV. Note on this clone: Its target is unknown.

Each patient relapsed following autologous stem cell transplantation, and prior brentuximab vedotin exposure differed. Relapsed/refractory classical Hodgkin lymphoma patients had complete, partial or progressive responses. The specimen was peripheral blood mononuclear cells (PBMCs), collected at baseline. The chain employs TRBV11-2 and TRBJ2-5; D is uncertain. This TCR was sampled from a human donor with classical Hodgkin lymphoma. The CDR3 region is CASSLGETQYF. The CDR3 bases are TGTGCCAGCAGCTTAGGAGAGACCCAGTACTTC.